This T cell receptor beta chain was recorded in a study of T cells expressing NK-cell markers. Study-level information: The TCR beta repertoires originated in sorted CD3+CD56+NKG2C+, CD3+CD56+NKG2C- and CD3+CD56-NKG2C+ T cells. The study's findings and limits: Among CD8+ T cells from more than five donors, dominant NKG2C+ clonotypes accounted for about 1.0-7.0%.

CDR1 MGHRA and CDR2 YSYEKL come from the germline V gene. The CDR3 has 16 residues. Libraries used 5'RACE template switching adding universal primer site and UMIs. For each CDR3 protein, TCRdb gives one entry from its re-call of the 5' RACE reads, without DNA. Its table records approximately 150,000 distinct CDR3 sequences. As to this clonotype: Antigen unknown.

V gene TRBV4-1 combines with J gene TRBJ2-7; TCRdb returns TRBD2, unconfirmable since there is no DNA. The specimen sequenced was blood T cells: a sorted CD56 or NKG2C T cell subset, CD4+ or CD8+ T cells, or bulk PBMC T cells (not recorded which). This clonotype was sampled from a young man in good health. The CDR3 loop reads CASSQGEGVAVYEQYF.